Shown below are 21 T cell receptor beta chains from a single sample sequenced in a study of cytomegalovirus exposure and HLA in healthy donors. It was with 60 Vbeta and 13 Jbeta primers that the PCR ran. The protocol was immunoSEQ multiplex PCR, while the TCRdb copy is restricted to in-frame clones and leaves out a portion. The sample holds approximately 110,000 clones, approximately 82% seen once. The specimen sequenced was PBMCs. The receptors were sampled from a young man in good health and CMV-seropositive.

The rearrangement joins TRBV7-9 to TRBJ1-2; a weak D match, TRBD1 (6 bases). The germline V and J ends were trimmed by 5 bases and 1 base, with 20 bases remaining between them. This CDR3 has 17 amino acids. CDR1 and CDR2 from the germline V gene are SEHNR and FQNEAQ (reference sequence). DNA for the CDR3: TGTGCCAGCAGCCAGGGGTCAGCGACCCCGTTTAACTATGGCTACACCTTC. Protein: CASSQGSATPFNYGYTF.

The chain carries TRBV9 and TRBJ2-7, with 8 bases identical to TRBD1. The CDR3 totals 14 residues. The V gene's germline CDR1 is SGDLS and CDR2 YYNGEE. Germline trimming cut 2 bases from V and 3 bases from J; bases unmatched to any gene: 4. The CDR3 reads CASSVQGAGYEQYF. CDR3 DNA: TGTGCCAGCAGCGTGCAGGGGGCAGGCTACGAGCAGTACTTC.

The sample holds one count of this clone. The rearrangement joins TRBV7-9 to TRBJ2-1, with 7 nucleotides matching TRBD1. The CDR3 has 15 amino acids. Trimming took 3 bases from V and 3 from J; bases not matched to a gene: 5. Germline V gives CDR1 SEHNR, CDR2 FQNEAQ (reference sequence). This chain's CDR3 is CASSFRGLDYNEQFF. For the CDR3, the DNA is TGTGCCAGCAGCTTTAGGGGGCTTGACTACAATGAGCAGTTCTTC.

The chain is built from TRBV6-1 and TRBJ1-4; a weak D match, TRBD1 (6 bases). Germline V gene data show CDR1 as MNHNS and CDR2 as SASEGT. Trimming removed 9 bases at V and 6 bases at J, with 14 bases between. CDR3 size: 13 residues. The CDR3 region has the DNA TGTGCCAGTTACCGGGACATGGATGAAAAACTGTTTTTT. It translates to CASYRDMDEKLFF.

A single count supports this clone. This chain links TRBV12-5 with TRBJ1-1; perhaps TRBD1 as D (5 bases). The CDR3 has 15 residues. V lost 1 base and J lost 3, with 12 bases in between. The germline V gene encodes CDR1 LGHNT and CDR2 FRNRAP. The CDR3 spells CASGLGVGGDTEAFF. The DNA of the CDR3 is TGTGCTAGTGGTTTGGGCGTGGGGGGAGACACTGAAGCTTTCTTT.

The CDR3 coding sequence is TGTGCCTGGTCCGAGGGGACAGGGGTTAATGAAAAACTGTTTTTT. Translating it yields CAWSEGTGVNEKLFF. The chain uses TRBV30 and TRBJ1-4, with 10 positions matching TRBD1. Looked up from germline, CDR1 is GTSNPN and CDR2 is SVGIG (reference sequence). With 5 bases clipped from V and 4 bases from J, the junction kept 7 bases outside the gene matches. CDR3 size: 15 residues. Full variable domain (missing parts from reference TRBV30 and TRBJ1-4): SQTIHQWPATLVQPVGSPLSLECTVEGTSNPNLYWYRQAAGRGLQLLFYSVGIGQISSEVPQNLSASRPQDRQFILSSKKLLLSDSGFYLCAWSEGTGVNEKLFFGSGTQLSVL.

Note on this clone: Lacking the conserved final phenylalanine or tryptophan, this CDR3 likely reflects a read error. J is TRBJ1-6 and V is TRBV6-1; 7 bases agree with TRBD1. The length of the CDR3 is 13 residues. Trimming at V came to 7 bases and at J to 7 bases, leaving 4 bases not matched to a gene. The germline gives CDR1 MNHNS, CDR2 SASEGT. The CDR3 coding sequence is TGTGCCAGCACTCTGGGACAGAATTCACCCCTCCACCTT. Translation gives CASTLGQNSPLHL.

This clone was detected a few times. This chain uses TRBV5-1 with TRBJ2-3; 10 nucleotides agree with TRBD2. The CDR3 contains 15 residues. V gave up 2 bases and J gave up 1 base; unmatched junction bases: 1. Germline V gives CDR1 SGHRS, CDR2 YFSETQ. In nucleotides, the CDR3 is TGCGCCAGCAGCTTAGCGGGAGGGGGCACAGATACGCAGTATTTT. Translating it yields CASSLAGGGTDTQYF.

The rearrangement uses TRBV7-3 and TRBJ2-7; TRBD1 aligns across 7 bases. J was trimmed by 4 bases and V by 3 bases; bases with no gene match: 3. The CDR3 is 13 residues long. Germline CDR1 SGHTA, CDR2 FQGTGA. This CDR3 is CASSFEGAYEQYV. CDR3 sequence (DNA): TGTGCCAGCAGCTTTGAGGGGGCTTACGAGCAGTACGTC.

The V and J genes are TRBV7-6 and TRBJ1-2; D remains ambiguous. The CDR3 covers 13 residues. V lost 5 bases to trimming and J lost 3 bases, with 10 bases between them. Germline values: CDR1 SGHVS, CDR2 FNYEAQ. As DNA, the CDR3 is TGTGCCAGCAGCGGAGGCGGGGACTATGGCTACACCTTC. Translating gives CASSGGGDYGYTF.

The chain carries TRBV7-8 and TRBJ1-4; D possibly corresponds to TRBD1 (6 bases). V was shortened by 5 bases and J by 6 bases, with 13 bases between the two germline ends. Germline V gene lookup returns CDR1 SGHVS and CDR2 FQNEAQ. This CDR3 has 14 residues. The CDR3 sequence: CASSPRSGDEKLFF. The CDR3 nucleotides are TGTGCCAGCAGCCCACGATCAGGGGATGAAAAACTGTTTTTT.

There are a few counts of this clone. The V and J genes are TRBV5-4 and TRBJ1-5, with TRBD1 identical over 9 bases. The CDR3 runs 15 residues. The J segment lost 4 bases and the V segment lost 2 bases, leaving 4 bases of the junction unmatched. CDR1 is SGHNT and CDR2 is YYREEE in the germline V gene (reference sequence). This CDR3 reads CASSLTGGNNQPQHF. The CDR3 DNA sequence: TGTGCCAGCAGCTTAACAGGGGGCAATAATCAGCCCCAGCATTTT.

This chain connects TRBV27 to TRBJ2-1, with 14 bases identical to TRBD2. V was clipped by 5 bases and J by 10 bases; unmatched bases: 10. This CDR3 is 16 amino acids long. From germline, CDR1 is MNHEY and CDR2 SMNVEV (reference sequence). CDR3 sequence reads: CASSRMGLAGEYEQFF. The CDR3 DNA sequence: TGTGCCAGCAGTCGGATGGGACTAGCGGGAGAGTACGAGCAGTTCTTC.

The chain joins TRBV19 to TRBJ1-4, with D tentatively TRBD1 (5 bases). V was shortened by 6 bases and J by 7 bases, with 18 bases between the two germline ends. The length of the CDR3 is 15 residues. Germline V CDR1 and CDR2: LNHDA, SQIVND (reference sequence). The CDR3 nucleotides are TGTGCCAGTAGCTCCCTGCGGGGGGTGGGTGAAAAACTGTTTTTT. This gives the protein CASSSLRGVGEKLFF.

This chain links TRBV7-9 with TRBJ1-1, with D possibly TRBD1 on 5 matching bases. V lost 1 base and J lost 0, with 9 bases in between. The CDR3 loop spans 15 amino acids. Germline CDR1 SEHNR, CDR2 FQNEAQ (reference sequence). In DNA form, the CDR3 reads TGTGCCAGCAGCTTAGACCCGGGGGTGAACACTGAAGCTTTCTTT. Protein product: CASSLDPGVNTEAFF.

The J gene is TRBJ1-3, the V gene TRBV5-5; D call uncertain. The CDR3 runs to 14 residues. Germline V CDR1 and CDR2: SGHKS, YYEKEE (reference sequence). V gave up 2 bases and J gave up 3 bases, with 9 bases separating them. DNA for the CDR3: TGTGCCAGCAGCTTCGAAACAGTTGGAAACACCATATATTTT. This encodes CASSFETVGNTIYF.

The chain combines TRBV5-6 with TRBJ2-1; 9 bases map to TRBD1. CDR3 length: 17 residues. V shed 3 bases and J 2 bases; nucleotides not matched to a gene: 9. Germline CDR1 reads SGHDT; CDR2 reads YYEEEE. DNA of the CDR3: TGTGCCAGCAGCTCGACTCCGGGACAGGGAACCTACAATGAGCAGTTCTTC. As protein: CASSSTPGQGTYNEQFF.

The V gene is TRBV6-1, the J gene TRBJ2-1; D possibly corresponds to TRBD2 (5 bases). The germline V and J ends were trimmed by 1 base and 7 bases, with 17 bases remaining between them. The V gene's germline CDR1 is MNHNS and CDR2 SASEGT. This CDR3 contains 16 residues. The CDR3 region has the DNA TGTGCCAGCAGTGAAGACAGTCTAGCCCTCGTGAATGAGCAGTTCTTC. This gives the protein CASSEDSLALVNEQFF.

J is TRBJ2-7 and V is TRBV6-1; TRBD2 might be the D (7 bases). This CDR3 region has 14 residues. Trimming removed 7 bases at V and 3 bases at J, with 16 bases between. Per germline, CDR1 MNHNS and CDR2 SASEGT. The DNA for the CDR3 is TGTGCCAGCAAGCCCCGGGGGGCCAGCTACGAGCAGTACGTC. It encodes CASKPRGASYEQYV.

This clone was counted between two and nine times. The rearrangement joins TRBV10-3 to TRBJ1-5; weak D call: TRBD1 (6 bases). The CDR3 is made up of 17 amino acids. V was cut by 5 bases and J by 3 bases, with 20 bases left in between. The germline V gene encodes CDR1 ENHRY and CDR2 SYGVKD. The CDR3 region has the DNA TGTGCCATCAGTCAAGCCTCAGACAGGAAGGACAATCAGCCCCAGCATTTT. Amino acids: CAISQASDRKDNQPQHF.

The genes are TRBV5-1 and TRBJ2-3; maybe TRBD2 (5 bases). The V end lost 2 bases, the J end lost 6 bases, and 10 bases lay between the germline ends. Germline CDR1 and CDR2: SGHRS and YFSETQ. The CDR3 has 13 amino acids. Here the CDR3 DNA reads TGCGCCAGCAGCTTCGTACTAGGGGATACGCAGTATTTT. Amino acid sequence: CASSFVLGDTQYF.